This passage covers 29 T cell receptor beta chains from one sample sequenced in a study of cytomegalovirus exposure and HLA in healthy donors. Clones were read by immunoSEQ multiplex PCR, and TCRdb kept only the in-frame ones, dropping some. The table lists approximately 190,000 clones, approximately 82% of them singletons. Material: PBMCs. These TCRs come from a woman aged 25-40 years in good health and CMV-seropositive.

V and J are TRBV6-6 and TRBJ2-1, with 11 nucleotides matching TRBD2. CDR3 length: 15 residues. Per the germline V gene, CDR1 is MNHNY and CDR2 is SVGAGI (reference sequence). Trimming at V came to 11 bases and at J to 8 bases, leaving 14 bases not matched to a gene. Here the CDR3 reads CAGKRGVAGGYEQFF. As DNA, the CDR3 is TGTGCCGGCAAACGGGGGGTAGCGGGAGGGTATGAGCAGTTCTTC.

The V gene is TRBV7-9, the J gene TRBJ2-3, with TRBD2 as a possible D gene (6 bases). V lost 6 bases and J 6 bases, leaving 10 bases between the germline ends. Germline CDR1 SEHNR, CDR2 FQNEAQ (reference sequence). CDR3 length: 12 amino acids. This chain's CDR3 is CASRKEGDTQYF. The CDR3 bases are TGTGCCAGCAGGAAGGAGGGGGATACGCAGTATTTT.

The J gene is TRBJ1-2, the V gene TRBV18, with 7 bases fitting TRBD1. CDR1 and CDR2 (germline): KGHSH, LQKENI. Unmatched junction bases numbered 13, after V lost 6 bases and J lost 3 bases. There are 16 residues in the CDR3. CDR3 residues: CASSQAQRGLDYGYTF. In DNA form, the CDR3 reads TGTGCCAGCTCTCAGGCCCAGAGGGGGCTTGACTATGGCTACACCTTC.

This clone has only a few counts. The rearrangement uses TRBV6-1 and TRBJ1-5, with D possibly being TRBD1 (5 bases). Trimming removed 3 bases from V and 6 bases from J, with 15 bases in between. The CDR3 length is 15 residues. The germline gives CDR1 MNHNS, CDR2 SASEGT. The CDR3 sequence: CASSEMGLVSQPQHF. The CDR3 DNA sequence: TGTGCCAGCAGTGAGATGGGGCTCGTTAGTCAGCCCCAGCATTTT.

The chain is built from TRBV7-8 and TRBJ1-5, with unresolved D. CDR3 size: 14 residues. The germline V and J ends were trimmed by 5 bases and 4 bases, with 12 bases remaining between them. In germline, CDR1 is SGHVS, CDR2 FQNEAQ. CDR3 coding DNA: TGTGCCAGCAGCACCGGGTTCCAAAATCAGCCCCAGCATTTT. Translated: CASSTGFQNQPQHF. The entire variable domain, with the rest obtained from reference TRBV7-8 and TRBJ1-5, is as follows: GAGVSQSPRYKVAKRGQDVALRCDPISGHVSLFWYQQALGQGPEFLTYFQNEAQLDKSGLPSDRFFAERPEGSVSTLKIQRTQQEDSAVYLCASSTGFQNQPQHFGDGTRLSIL.

The CDR3 loop reads CASSVMTSTYNEQFF. CDR3 in DNA: TGTGCCAGCAGCGTAATGACAAGCACCTACAATGAGCAGTTCTTC. The chain uses TRBV9 and TRBJ2-1, with D hard to call. CDR1 is SGDLS and CDR2 is YYNGEE in the germline V gene. CDR3 length equals 15 residues. V lost 1 base, J lost 2 bases, and 10 bases lay in between.

This clone was seen only once. This rearrangement joins TRBV2 to TRBJ1-4, with TRBD1 matching over 7 bases. The CDR3 length is 15 residues. The V gene's germline CDR1 is SNHLY and CDR2 FYNNEI. With 6 bases clipped from V and 8 bases from J, the junction kept 12 bases outside the gene matches. This CDR3 is CASSIQGLSREKLFF. CDR3 bases: TGTGCCAGCAGCATACAGGGGTTATCTCGGGAAAAACTGTTTTTT.

The chain has TRBV5-1 and TRBJ1-2; 7 bases align to TRBD1. Per the germline V gene, CDR1 is SGHRS and CDR2 is YFSETQ. V was pared by 4 bases and J by 4 bases, with 10 bases of the junction left unmatched. The CDR3 spans 15 residues. As DNA, the CDR3 is TGCGCCAGCAGCGTAACACGGGACAGCAGCTATGGCTACACCTTC. Translating it yields CASSVTRDSSYGYTF. The whole variable domain, remainder taken from reference TRBV5-1 and TRBJ1-2, is KAGVTQTPRYLIKTRGQQVTLSCSPISGHRSVSWYQQTPGQGLQFLFEYFSETQRNKGNFPGRFSGRQFSNSRSEMNVSTLELGDSALYLCASSVTRDSSYGYTFGSGTRLTVV.

The chain is built from TRBV7-9 and TRBJ1-3; no definite D call. Between the trimmed V and J ends, which lost 0 bases and 0 bases, there was a span of 9 bases. Germline CDR1 SEHNR, CDR2 FQNEAQ (reference sequence). CDR3 length: 16 residues. CDR3 protein: CASSLAGSYSGNTIYF. The CDR3 DNA is TGTGCCAGCAGCTTAGCGGGCTCCTACTCTGGAAACACCATATATTTT.

The chain is built from TRBV15 and TRBJ2-1, with TRBD2 matching 15 bases. The CDR3 contains 16 residues. The germline CDR1 and CDR2 sequences are LNHNV and YYDKDF (reference sequence). Trimming removed 0 bases from V and 10 bases from J; junction bases left unmatched: 4. The CDR3 protein is CATSRDQGLAGGEQFF. CDR3 nucleotides: TGTGCCACCAGCAGAGATCAGGGACTAGCGGGAGGCGAGCAGTTCTTC.

This chain joins TRBV30 and TRBJ1-2; D remains unclear. CDR3 length equals 12 residues. Trimming left V 0 bases short and J 8 bases short, with 10 bases between. Germline loops: CDR1 GTSNPN, CDR2 SVGIG (reference sequence). The CDR3 here is CAWSVDFRGYTF. As DNA, the CDR3 is TGTGCCTGGAGTGTTGATTTTCGGGGCTACACCTTC. Using reference TRBV30 and TRBJ1-2 for the parts outside the CDR3, the full variable domain is SQTIHQWPATLVQPVGSPLSLECTVEGTSNPNLYWYRQAAGRGLQLLFYSVGIGQISSEVPQNLSASRPQDRQFILSSKKLLLSDSGFYLCAWSVDFRGYTFGSGTRLTVV.

A single count supports this clone. This rearrangement joins TRBV6-6 to TRBJ2-3; D gene uncertain. Trimming removed 5 bases from V and 5 bases from J, with 8 bases in between. CDR1 MNHNY and CDR2 SVGAGI come from the germline V gene (reference sequence). This CDR3 is 12 amino acids long. The CDR3 DNA sequence: TGTGCCAGCAGTCCCCACATAGATACGCAGTATTTT. As protein: CASSPHIDTQYF.

The chain has TRBV5-1 and TRBJ1-1; possibly TRBD1 for D (6 bases). Germline V gives CDR1 SGHRS, CDR2 YFSETQ. CDR3 length: 17 residues. Deletions cut 0 bases from V and 3 bases from J, with 18 bases between. The CDR3 nucleotides read TGCGCCAGCAGCTTGGGACGGGTCAGGGGTTTGGACACTGAAGCTTTCTTT. This gives the protein CASSLGRVRGLDTEAFF.

The chain is built from TRBV28 and TRBJ2-2, with 8 positions matching TRBD2. Germline V gives CDR1 MDHEN, CDR2 SYDVKM. With 7 bases clipped from V and 6 bases from J, the junction kept 10 bases outside the gene matches. The CDR3 loop spans 15 amino acids. CDR3 nucleotides: TGTGCCAGCACGACCGGGACTAGTTGGGCCGGGGAGCTGTTTTTT. This sequence encodes CASTTGTSWAGELFF.

J is TRBJ2-1 and V is TRBV20-1; no definite D call. Germline CDR1 and CDR2: DFQATT and SNEGSKA (reference sequence). CDR3 length: 11 residues. Trimming removed 5 bases from V and 3 bases from J, with 5 bases in between. In DNA, the CDR3 is TGCAGTGCTCCTAGCTACAATGAGCAGTTCTTC. Amino acid sequence: CSAPSYNEQFF.

The rearrangement links TRBV6-5 to TRBJ2-2; a weak D match, TRBD2 (6 bases). Germline V gives CDR1 MNHEY, CDR2 SVGAGI. The CDR3 is made up of 15 amino acids. Trimming cost V 0 bases and J 3 bases, with 8 bases left between them. CDR3 sequence: CASSYSRGDTGELFF. In DNA, the CDR3 is TGTGCCAGCAGTTACTCGCGGGGAGACACCGGGGAGCTGTTTTTT.

J is TRBJ2-5 and V is TRBV4-1; 9 nucleotides line up with TRBD1. The germline CDR1 and CDR2 sequences are MGHRA and YSYEKL. This CDR3 is 15 amino acids long. V dropped 8 bases and J dropped 5; count of bases not matched to a gene: 12. CDR3 sequence (DNA): TGCGCCAGCGGTCCGGGACAGGGAATTTTTGAGACCCAGTACTTC. It is translated as CASGPGQGIFETQYF.

This chain connects TRBV15 to TRBJ2-7; 7 bases fit TRBD2. CDR3 length: 15 residues. Trimming cost V 5 bases and J 1 base; bases outside gene matches: 8. Germline V gene lookup returns CDR1 LNHNV and CDR2 YYDKDF (reference sequence). CDR3 in amino acids: CATSRAGDFSYEQYF. The CDR3 region has the DNA TGTGCCACCAGCCGCGCGGGAGACTTTTCCTACGAGCAGTACTTC.

This chain connects TRBV2 to TRBJ2-7, with 8 bases lining up with TRBD1. Trimming took 6 bases from V and 5 from J; bases not matched to a gene: 12. Germline V lookup: CDR1 SNHLY, CDR2 FYNNEI. This CDR3 spans 15 amino acids. As DNA, the CDR3 is TGTGCCAGCAGGGCTACCCTTGGACAGGGAAACGAGCAGTACTTC. Encoded protein: CASRATLGQGNEQYF.

The CDR3 sequence: CASSASGLAPDNEQFF. CDR3 nucleotides: TGTGCCAGCAGTGCCAGCGGACTAGCCCCAGACAATGAGCAGTTCTTC. The V and J genes are TRBV27 and TRBJ2-1; 8 bases align to TRBD2. Trimming removed 5 bases from V and 5 bases from J; junction bases left unmatched: 11. Germline CDR1 and CDR2: MNHEY and SMNVEV (reference sequence). This CDR3 is 16 amino acids long.

The chain uses TRBV5-1 and TRBJ2-7; weak D call: TRBD2 (5 bases). There are 15 residues in the CDR3. CDR1 is SGHRS and CDR2 is YFSETQ in the germline V gene. With 4 bases removed from V and 3 bases from J, the gap between germline ends came to 17 bases. The CDR3 loop is CASSPDLSGSYEQYF. Here the CDR3 DNA reads TGCGCCAGCAGCCCCGACCTCAGTGGGAGCTACGAGCAGTACTTC.

The CDR3 here is CASSPISGRETQYF. CDR3 nucleotide sequence: TGTGCCAGCAGTCCCATAAGTGGTCGGGAGACCCAGTACTTC. The chain carries TRBV27 and TRBJ2-5; D remains ambiguous. Trimming cost V 5 bases and J 5 bases, with 15 bases left between them. The germline gives CDR1 MNHEY, CDR2 SMNVEV (reference sequence). The CDR3 has 14 amino acids.

The chain combines TRBV27 with TRBJ1-3, with TRBD1 identical over 8 bases. This CDR3 is 16 amino acids long. Losses at the gene ends were 6 bases for V and 9 bases for J; bases not matched to a gene: 16. Germline assignment: CDR1 MNHEY and CDR2 SMNVEV (reference sequence). This chain's CDR3 is CASSPLRTGPEGTIYF. CDR3 nucleotides: TGTGCCAGCAGCCCTCTCAGGACAGGGCCGGAGGGCACCATATATTTT.

V and J are TRBV27 and TRBJ2-7; 14 positions match TRBD2. Germline loops: CDR1 MNHEY, CDR2 SMNVEV (reference sequence). CDR3 size: 15 residues. Trimming at V came to 5 bases and at J to 12 bases, leaving 12 bases not matched to a gene. The CDR3 here is CASSPVAGLAGVGYF. The CDR3, as DNA: TGTGCCAGCAGTCCGGTGGCGGGACTAGCGGGAGTGGGGTACTTC.

This clone was observed once. The chain joins TRBV6-1 to TRBJ2-1; the D is unclear. Germline V gives CDR1 MNHNS, CDR2 SASEGT. V dropped 7 bases and J dropped 0 bases, with 13 bases sitting between them. The CDR3 is 15 residues long. The CDR3 sequence is CASKTSGSSYNEQFF. The CDR3 nucleotides are TGTGCCAGCAAAACCTCCGGTAGCTCCTACAATGAGCAGTTCTTC.

The rearrangement uses TRBV19 and TRBJ1-1; 7 positions match TRBD1. The CDR3 runs 15 residues. V was clipped by 9 bases and J by 5 bases; unmatched bases: 15. Germline loops: CDR1 LNHDA, CDR2 SQIVND (reference sequence). As DNA, the CDR3 is TGTGCCAGCACTATAAGCAGGGGGAGTAGGACTGAAGCTTTCTTT. Its translation is CASTISRGSRTEAFF.

The V gene is TRBV18, the J gene TRBJ2-1, with TRBD1 identical over 7 bases. Germline trimming cut 2 bases from V and 12 bases from J; bases unmatched to any gene: 13. CDR3 size: 15 residues. Germline V gene lookup returns CDR1 KGHSH and CDR2 LQKENI. The CDR3 nucleotides read TGTGCCAGCTCACCAGGCCCCAACCGGGACAGCGGGCAGTTCTTC. Encoded protein: CASSPGPNRDSGQFF.

This chain joins TRBV7-9 and TRBJ1-1; possibly TRBD1 for D (6 bases). Looked up from germline, CDR1 is SEHNR and CDR2 is FQNEAQ (reference sequence). The CDR3 sequence is 14 residues long. Trimming removed 5 bases at V and 5 bases at J, with 15 bases between. CDR3 residues: CASSAQQGGTEAFF. CDR3 nucleotide sequence: TGTGCCAGCAGCGCACAACAGGGTGGTACTGAAGCTTTCTTT.

J is TRBJ2-5 and V is TRBV5-4; 7 bases align to TRBD1. V lost 4 bases to trimming and J lost 1 base; unmatched junction nucleotides: 13. The CDR3 sequence is 17 residues long. Germline-derived CDR1 and CDR2 are SGHNT and YYREEE (reference sequence). CDR3 in DNA: TGTGCCAGCAGCCCTAAAAGGGGGACAGAAACCCAAGAGACCCAGTACTTC. Amino acid sequence: CASSPKRGTETQETQYF.